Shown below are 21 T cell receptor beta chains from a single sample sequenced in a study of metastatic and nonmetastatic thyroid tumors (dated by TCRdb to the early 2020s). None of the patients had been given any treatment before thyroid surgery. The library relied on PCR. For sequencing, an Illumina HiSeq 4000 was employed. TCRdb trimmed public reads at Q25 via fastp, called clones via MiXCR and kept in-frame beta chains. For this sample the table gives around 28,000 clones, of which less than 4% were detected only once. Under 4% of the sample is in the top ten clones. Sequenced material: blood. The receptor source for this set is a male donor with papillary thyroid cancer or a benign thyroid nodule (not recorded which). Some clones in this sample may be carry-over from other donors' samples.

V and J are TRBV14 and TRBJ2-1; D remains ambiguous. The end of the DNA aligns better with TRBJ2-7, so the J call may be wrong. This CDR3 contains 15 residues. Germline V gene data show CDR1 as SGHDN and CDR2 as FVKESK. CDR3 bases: TGTGCCAGCAGCCAAGCCTCAGTCCTTCGCAATGAGCAGTACTTC. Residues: CASSQASVLRNEQYF.

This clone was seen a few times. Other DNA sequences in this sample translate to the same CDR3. CDR3 loop: CASSELPGGFSTEAFF. The CDR3 DNA is TGTGCCAGCAGTGAACTCCCGGGAGGGTTTAGCACTGAAGCTTTCTTT. This chain joins TRBV28 and TRBJ1-1, with D unresolved. This CDR3 comprises 16 residues. The V end was cut by 5 bases, the J end by 4 bases, with 20 bases between. Germline-derived CDR1 and CDR2 are MDHEN and SYDVKM.

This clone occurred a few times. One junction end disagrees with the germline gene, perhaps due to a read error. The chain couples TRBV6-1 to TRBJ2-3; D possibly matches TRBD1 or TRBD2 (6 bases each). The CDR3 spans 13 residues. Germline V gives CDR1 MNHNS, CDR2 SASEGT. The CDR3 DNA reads TGTGCCAGCCAGGAGGGGGGCACCGATACGCAGTATTTT. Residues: CASQEGGTDTQYF.

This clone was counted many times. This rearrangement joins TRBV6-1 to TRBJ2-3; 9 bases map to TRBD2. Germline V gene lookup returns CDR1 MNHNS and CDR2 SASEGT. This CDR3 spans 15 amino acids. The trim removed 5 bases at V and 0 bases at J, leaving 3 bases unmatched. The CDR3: CASSLTSGSTDTQYF. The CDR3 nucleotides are TGTGCCAGCAGTTTAACTAGCGGGAGCACAGATACGCAGTATTTT.

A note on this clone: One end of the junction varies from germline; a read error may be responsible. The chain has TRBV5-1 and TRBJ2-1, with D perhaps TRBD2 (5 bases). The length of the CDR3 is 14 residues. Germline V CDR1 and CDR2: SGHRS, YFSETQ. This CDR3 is CASSFVHGRDDQFF. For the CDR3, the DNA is TGCGCCAGCAGCTTTGTGCACGGTCGGGATGATCAGTTCTTC.

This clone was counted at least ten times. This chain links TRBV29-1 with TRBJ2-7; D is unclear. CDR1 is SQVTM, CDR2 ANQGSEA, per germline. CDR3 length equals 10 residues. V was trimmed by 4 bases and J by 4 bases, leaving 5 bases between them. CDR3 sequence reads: CSVGTYEQYF. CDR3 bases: TGCAGCGTTGGGACGTACGAGCAGTACTTC.

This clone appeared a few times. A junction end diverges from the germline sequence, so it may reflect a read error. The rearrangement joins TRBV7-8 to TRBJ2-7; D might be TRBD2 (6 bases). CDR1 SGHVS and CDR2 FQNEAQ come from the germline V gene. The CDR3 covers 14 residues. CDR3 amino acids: CASSFDPGLPAVNF. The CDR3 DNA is TGTGCCAGCAGCTTCGACCCGGGACTCCCCGCAGTTAACTTC.

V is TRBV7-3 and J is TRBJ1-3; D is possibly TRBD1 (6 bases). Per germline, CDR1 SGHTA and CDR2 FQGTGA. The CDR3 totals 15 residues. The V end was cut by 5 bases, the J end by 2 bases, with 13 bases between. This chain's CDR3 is CASSQGSATGNTIYF. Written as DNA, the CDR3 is TGTGCCAGCAGCCAGGGGTCGGCGACTGGAAACACCATATATTTT.

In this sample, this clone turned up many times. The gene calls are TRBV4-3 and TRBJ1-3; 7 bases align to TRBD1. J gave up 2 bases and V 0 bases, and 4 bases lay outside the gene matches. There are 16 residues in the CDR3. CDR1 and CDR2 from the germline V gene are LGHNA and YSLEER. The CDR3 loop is CASSQDRQGTGNTIYF. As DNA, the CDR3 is TGCGCCAGCAGCCAAGATCGACAGGGTACTGGAAACACCATATATTTT.

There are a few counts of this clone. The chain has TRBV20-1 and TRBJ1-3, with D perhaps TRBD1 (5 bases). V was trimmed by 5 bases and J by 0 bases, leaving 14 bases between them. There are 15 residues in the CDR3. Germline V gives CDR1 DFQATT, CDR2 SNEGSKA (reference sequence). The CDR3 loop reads CSAASGPSSGNTIYF. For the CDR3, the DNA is TGCAGTGCTGCCTCGGGACCGAGCTCTGGAAACACCATATATTTT.

The DNA for the CDR3 is TGTGCCAGCAGTGAAGGTGGGGCAGGGTCCTACGAGCAGTACTTC. This translates into CASSEGGAGSYEQYF. V is TRBV6-1 and J is TRBJ2-7; tentatively, D is TRBD1 (5 bases). Trimming removed 1 base from V and 1 base from J, with 11 bases in between. This CDR3 has 15 residues. CDR1 is MNHNS, CDR2 SASEGT, per germline.

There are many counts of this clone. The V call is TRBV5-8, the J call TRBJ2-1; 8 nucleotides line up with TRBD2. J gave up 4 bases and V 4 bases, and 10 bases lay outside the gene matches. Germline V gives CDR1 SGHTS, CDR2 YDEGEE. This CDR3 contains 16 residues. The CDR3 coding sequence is TGTGCCAGCAGCCCCCGGGTGGCGGGAGGTTACAATGAGCAGTTCTTC. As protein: CASSPRVAGGYNEQFF.

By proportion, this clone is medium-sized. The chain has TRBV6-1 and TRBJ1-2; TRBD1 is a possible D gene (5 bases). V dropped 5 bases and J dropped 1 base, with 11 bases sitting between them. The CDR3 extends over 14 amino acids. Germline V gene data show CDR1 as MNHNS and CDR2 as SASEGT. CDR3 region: CASSYAGLNYGYTF. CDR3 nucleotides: TGTGCCAGCAGTTACGCAGGGCTTAACTATGGCTACACCTTC.

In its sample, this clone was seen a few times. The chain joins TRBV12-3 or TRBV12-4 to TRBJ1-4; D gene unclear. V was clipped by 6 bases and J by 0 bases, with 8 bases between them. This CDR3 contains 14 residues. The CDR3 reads CASSPRTTNEKLFF. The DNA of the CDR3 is TGTGCCAGCAGCCCCCGGACAACTAATGAAAAACTGTTTTTT.

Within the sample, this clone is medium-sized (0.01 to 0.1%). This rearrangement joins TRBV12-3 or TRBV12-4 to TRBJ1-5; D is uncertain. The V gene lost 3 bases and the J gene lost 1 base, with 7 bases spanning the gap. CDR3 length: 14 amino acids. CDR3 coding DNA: TGTGCCAGCAGTTTTGGCAGCAGCAATCAGCCCCAGCATTTT. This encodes CASSFGSSNQPQHF.

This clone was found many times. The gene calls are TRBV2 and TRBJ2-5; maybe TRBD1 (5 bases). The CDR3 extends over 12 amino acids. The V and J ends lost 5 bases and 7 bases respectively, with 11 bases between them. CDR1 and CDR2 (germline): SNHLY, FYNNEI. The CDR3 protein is CASSQQGRTQYF. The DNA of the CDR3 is TGTGCCAGCAGTCAGCAGGGTCGGACCCAGTACTTC.

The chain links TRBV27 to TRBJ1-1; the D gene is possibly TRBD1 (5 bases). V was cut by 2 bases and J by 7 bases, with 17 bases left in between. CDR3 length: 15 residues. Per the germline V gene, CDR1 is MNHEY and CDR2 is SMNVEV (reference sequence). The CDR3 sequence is CASSLGLGVHGEAFF. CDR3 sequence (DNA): TGTGCCAGCAGTTTAGGCCTGGGGGTACACGGTGAAGCTTTCTTT.

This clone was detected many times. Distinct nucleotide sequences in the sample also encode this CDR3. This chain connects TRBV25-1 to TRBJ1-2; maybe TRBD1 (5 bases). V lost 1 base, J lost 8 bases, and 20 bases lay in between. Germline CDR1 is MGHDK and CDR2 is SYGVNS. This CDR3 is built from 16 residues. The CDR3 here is CASSEWGGGARGGYTF. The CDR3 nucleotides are TGTGCCAGCAGTGAATGGGGTGGCGGGGCTCGGGGAGGCTACACCTTC.

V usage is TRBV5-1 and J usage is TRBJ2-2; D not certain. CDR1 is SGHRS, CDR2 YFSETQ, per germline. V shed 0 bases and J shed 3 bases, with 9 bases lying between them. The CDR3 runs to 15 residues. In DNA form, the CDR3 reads TGCGCCAGCAGCTTGGCCGGGTCCGACACCGGGGAGCTGTTTTTT. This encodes CASSLAGSDTGELFF.

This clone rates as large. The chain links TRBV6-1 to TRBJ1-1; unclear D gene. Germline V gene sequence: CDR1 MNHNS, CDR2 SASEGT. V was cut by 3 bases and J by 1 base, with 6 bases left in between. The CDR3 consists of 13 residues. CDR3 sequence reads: CASSDQTNTEAFF. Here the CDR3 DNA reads TGTGCCAGCAGTGACCAGACGAACACTGAAGCTTTCTTT.

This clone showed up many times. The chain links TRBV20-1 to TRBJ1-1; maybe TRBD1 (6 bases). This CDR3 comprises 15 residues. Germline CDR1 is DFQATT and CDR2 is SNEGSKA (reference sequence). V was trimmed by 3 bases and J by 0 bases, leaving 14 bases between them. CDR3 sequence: CSASNRGALNTEAFF. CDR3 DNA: TGCAGTGCTAGTAATCGGGGGGCGCTGAACACTGAAGCTTTCTTT.